The rows below give T cell receptor beta chains drawn from one sample of a study of blood T cell repertoires in COVID-19. Generated by immunoSEQ multiplex PCR, the TCRdb table keeps only in-frame clones and is missing some. The top ten clones hold roughly 6.5% of a sample with 80,000 to 130,000 clones, 88% of them seen once. The specimen sequenced was peripheral blood. The receptors stem from a woman between 55 and 75 years old with acute or convalescent COVID-19. Both conserved end residues are part of each CDR3. Each record gives: clone size, V gene, J gene, D gene, CDR3 length, CDR3 DNA, CDR3 protein. A D gene is named only where the DNA matches it firmly. Clone size is not always given. Where it is, it says once, few, many or a class for expanded clones.

once	TRBV11-3	TRBJ1-1	.	16	TGTGCCAGCAGCACCACAGCCCCTATTATGAACACTGAAGCTTTCTTT	CASSTTAPIMNTEAFF
.	TRBV12-3/TRBV12-4	TRBJ2-1	.	12	TGTGCCAGCAGTTTTGGTGGTCGGGAGCAGTTCTTC	CASSFGGREQFF
.	TRBV3-1/TRBV3-2	TRBJ2-1	TRBD2	16	TGTGCCAGCACTCAACGTGAAGGACTAGCGATCAATGAGCAGTTCTTC	CASTQREGLAINEQFF
.	TRBV19	TRBJ1-2	.	13	TGTGCCAGTAGTGTTCAAGTCGAGTATGGCTACACCTTC	CASSVQVEYGYTF
.	TRBV9	TRBJ2-1	.	16	TGTGCCAGCAGCGCCCCCGGGAGCAGCTCCTACAATGAGCAGTTCTTC	CASSAPGSSSYNEQFF
.	TRBV5-1	TRBJ2-3	TRBD2	16	TGCGCCAGCAGCTTAGTGGGAAGCGGGATAGGAGATACGCAGTATTTT	CASSLVGSGIGDTQYF
.	TRBV2	TRBJ2-1	TRBD2	15	TGTGCCACCGGTAAGGGACTAGCGCGTCACAATGAGCAGTTCTTC	CATGKGLARHNEQFF
.	TRBV7-6	TRBJ2-5	.	15	TGTGCCAGCAGCCCCGTTCGGGGGGCGCGAGAGACCCAGTACTTC	CASSPVRGARETQYF
.	TRBV25-1	TRBJ2-5	.	15	TGTGCCAGCAGTGATCCCGGGGGAGACCAAGAGACCCAGTACTTC	CASSDPGGDQETQYF
.	TRBV5-1	TRBJ2-2	.	15	TGCGCCAGCAGCTTAGCGGGTAAAGACACCGGGGAGCTGTTTTTT	CASSLAGKDTGELFF
.	TRBV27	TRBJ2-3	.	14	TGTGCCAGCAGTTACACGGACAAGGGAAATACGCAGTATTTT	CASSYTDKGNTQYF
.	TRBV3-1/TRBV3-2	TRBJ1-3	TRBD1	15	TGTGCCAGCAGCCAATACAGGGGCACTGGAAACACCATATATTTT	CASSQYRGTGNTIYF
.	TRBV11-2	TRBJ2-3	.	16	TGTGCCAGCAGCTCTCTGCGCGGAAGGCGCACAGATACGCAGTATTTT	CASSSLRGRRTDTQYF
.	TRBV2	TRBJ1-1	TRBD1	15	TGTGCCAGCAGTCGTCAGGGACAGGGAGGCACTGAAGCTTTCTTT	CASSRQGQGGTEAFF
.	TRBV7-8	TRBJ2-1	.	14	TGTGCCAGCAGCTTAGGTATGGGCGGGAATGAGCAGTTCTTC	CASSLGMGGNEQFF
.	TRBV7-9	TRBJ2-5	.	12	TGTGCCAGCAGCTTGGCACCGGAGACCCAGTACTTC	CASSLAPETQYF
.	TRBV5-6	TRBJ1-2	.	14	TGTGCCAGCAGCCCCGGGGGGGGTCGCGATGGCTACACCTTC	CASSPGGGRDGYTF
.	TRBV5-5	TRBJ2-5	TRBD1	15	TGTGCCAGCAGCAAGAACACAGGGGGATGGGAGACCCAGTACTTC	CASSKNTGGWETQYF
.	TRBV19	TRBJ1-4	.	14	TGTGCCAGTAGTCCAGGACAAGTTAATGAAAAACTGTTTTTT	CASSPGQVNEKLFF
.	TRBV3-1/TRBV3-2	TRBJ2-1	TRBD2	14	TGTGCCAGCAGCAGGACTAGCGGTCGTAATGAGCAGTTCTTC	CASSRTSGRNEQFF
.	TRBV6-1	TRBJ1-2	.	14	TGTGCCAGCAGTGGGTCCCCAGGGCCCTATGGCTACACCTTC	CASSGSPGPYGYTF
.	TRBV6-5	TRBJ2-7	.	13	TGTGCCAGCACCTTGACAGGATCCTACGAGCAGTACTTC	CASTLTGSYEQYF
few	TRBV24-1	TRBJ1-5	.	16	TGTGCCACCAGTGTGGGGGGGCGCCGAAGCAATCAGCCCCAGCATTTT	CATSVGGRRSNQPQHF
few	TRBV5-1	TRBJ1-1	TRBD1	17	TGCGCCAGCAGCTTGGCCGGGACAGGGTTTGTTGGCACTGAAGCTTTCTTT	CASSLAGTGFVGTEAFF
.	TRBV11-2	TRBJ2-7	TRBD2	13	TGTGCCAGCAGCACGGGACTAGCCGTCGAGCAGTACTTC	CASSTGLAVEQYF
.	TRBV12-3/TRBV12-4	TRBJ2-3	.	13	TGTGCCAGCGCTAGAGGCTACACAGATACGCAGTATTTT	CASARGYTDTQYF
.	TRBV7-2	TRBJ1-2	.	14	TGTGCCAGCAGCCTCAGCATGAGGAGTGATGGCTACACCTTC	CASSLSMRSDGYTF
few	TRBV18	TRBJ1-6	.	17	TGTGCCAGCTCACCACCGAGGAGCGGAGCCTCGTATTCACCCCTCCACTTT	CASSPPRSGASYSPLHF
.	TRBV18	TRBJ2-3	.	15	TGTGCCAGCTCACCACAGAGGGAAAGCACAGATACGCAGTATTTT	CASSPQRESTDTQYF
.	TRBV7-2	TRBJ1-5	.	13	TGTGCCAGCAGCTTACCCCCCGATCAGCCCCAGCATTTT	CASSLPPDQPQHF
.	TRBV24-1	TRBJ2-3	TRBD2	16	TGTGCCACCAGTGACGTTACTAGCGGGAGGCGTCATACGCAGTATTTT	CATSDVTSGRRHTQYF
.	TRBV5-1	TRBJ1-1	.	18	TGCGCCAGCAGCTTGAGGGGTGTCTCTACCCGGGGGGAAACTGAAGCTTTCTTT	CASSLRGVSTRGETEAFF
.	TRBV2	TRBJ1-1	.	12	TGTGCCAGCAAAGGGGGTAACACTGAAGCTTTCTTT	CASKGGNTEAFF